The rows below give T cell receptor beta chains drawn from one sample of a study of blood T cell repertoires in COVID-19. The repertoire was sequenced with immunoSEQ multiplex PCR; TCRdb's copy has only in-frame clones and lacks some. The table records about 250,000 clones, 84% of them present only once. The sequenced sample was peripheral blood. The receptors here all came from a man in his fifties or sixties with acute or convalescent COVID-19. The CDR3 runs from the conserved cysteine through the conserved F or W. The D gene is left open where the match is weak. The listing skips clone size in some rows; elsewhere it reads once, few, many or a size class.

d_gene: NA; abundance: NA; v_gene: TRBV19; j_gene: TRBJ1-5; CDR3aa: CASRAGALRGQPQHF; CDR3nt: TGTGCCAGTAGGGCCGGGGCCCTAAGGGGGCAGCCCCAGCATTTT
d_gene: TRBD2; abundance: NA; v_gene: TRBV14; j_gene: TRBJ2-7; CDR3aa: CASFGTSAAYEQYF; CDR3nt: TGTGCCAGCTTCGGGACTAGCGCGGCCTACGAGCAGTACTTC
d_gene: NA; abundance: NA; v_gene: TRBV15; j_gene: TRBJ1-2; CDR3aa: CATSRGTGSYGYTF; CDR3nt: TGTGCCACCAGCAGGGGAACAGGGTCCTATGGCTACACCTTC
d_gene: NA; abundance: NA; v_gene: TRBV2; j_gene: TRBJ1-4; CDR3aa: CASGRDGTNEKLFF; CDR3nt: TGTGCTTCAGGGAGGGATGGGACTAATGAAAAACTGTTTTTT
d_gene: NA; abundance: NA; v_gene: TRBV5-1; j_gene: TRBJ2-5; CDR3aa: CASSRGQIQETQYF; CDR3nt: TGCGCCAGCAGCCGCGGACAAATACAAGAGACCCAGTACTTC
d_gene: NA; abundance: NA; v_gene: TRBV6-6; j_gene: TRBJ2-7; CDR3aa: CASSSVLVADEQYF; CDR3nt: TGTGCCAGCAGCTCCGTCCTGGTAGCTGACGAGCAGTACTTC
d_gene: TRBD1; abundance: once; v_gene: TRBV11-2; j_gene: TRBJ2-2; CDR3aa: CASSLDSWDRPTGELFF; CDR3nt: TGTGCCAGCAGCTTAGATTCCTGGGACAGGCCGACCGGGGAGCTGTTTTTT
d_gene: NA; abundance: few; v_gene: TRBV11-1; j_gene: TRBJ2-2; CDR3aa: CASSLAGQYELFF; CDR3nt: TGTGCCAGCAGCTTGGCGGGTCAGTACGAGCTGTTTTTT
d_gene: NA; abundance: few; v_gene: TRBV5-1; j_gene: TRBJ2-5; CDR3aa: CASSVTGQETQYF; CDR3nt: TGCGCCAGCAGCGTGACGGGCCAAGAGACCCAGTACTTC
d_gene: TRBD2; abundance: NA; v_gene: TRBV19; j_gene: TRBJ2-7; CDR3aa: CASSIASSSGRTDEQYF; CDR3nt: TGTGCCAGTAGTATAGCATCGTCTAGCGGGAGGACCGACGAGCAGTACTTC
d_gene: NA; abundance: NA; v_gene: TRBV12-3/TRBV12-4; j_gene: TRBJ2-1; CDR3aa: CASRQEHNEQFF; CDR3nt: TGTGCCAGCCGACAGGAACACAATGAGCAGTTCTTC
d_gene: TRBD1; abundance: NA; v_gene: TRBV6-6; j_gene: TRBJ1-1; CDR3aa: CASSLHSNRDRAFF; CDR3nt: TGTGCCAGCAGTTTGCACTCGAACCGGGACAGAGCTTTCTTT
d_gene: NA; abundance: NA; v_gene: TRBV19; j_gene: TRBJ1-4; CDR3aa: CASSITATNEKLFF; CDR3nt: TGTGCCAGTAGTATAACAGCTACTAATGAAAAACTGTTTTTT
d_gene: NA; abundance: NA; v_gene: TRBV6-5; j_gene: TRBJ1-4; CDR3aa: CASARGWTNEKLFF; CDR3nt: TGTGCCAGCGCGCGGGGATGGACTAATGAAAAACTGTTTTTT
d_gene: NA; abundance: NA; v_gene: TRBV6-5; j_gene: TRBJ2-7; CDR3aa: CASTVSGQTYEQYF; CDR3nt: TGTGCCAGCACAGTCTCGGGACAAACCTACGAGCAGTACTTC
d_gene: NA; abundance: NA; v_gene: TRBV30; j_gene: TRBJ2-3; CDR3aa: CAWSFLPTDTQYF; CDR3nt: TGTGCCTGGAGTTTTCTACCCACAGATACGCAGTATTTT
d_gene: NA; abundance: NA; v_gene: TRBV15; j_gene: TRBJ1-6; CDR3aa: CATSTDSSPLHF; CDR3nt: TGTGCCACCAGCACCGACAGTTCACCCCTCCACTTT
d_gene: NA; abundance: NA; v_gene: TRBV5-1; j_gene: TRBJ2-3; CDR3aa: CASSRQRGDTQYF; CDR3nt: TGCGCCAGCTCCCGACAGCGTGGAGATACGCAGTATTTT
d_gene: NA; abundance: NA; v_gene: TRBV5-1; j_gene: TRBJ1-5; CDR3aa: CASSLGSGDSNQPQHF; CDR3nt: TGCGCCAGCAGCTTGGGGTCGGGAGACAGCAATCAGCCCCAGCATTTT
d_gene: NA; abundance: few; v_gene: TRBV29-1; j_gene: TRBJ1-2; CDR3aa: CSVDSDSRLPSGYGYTF; CDR3nt: TGCAGCGTTGACTCGGACAGCCGACTACCTTCGGGCTATGGCTACACCTTC
d_gene: TRBD1; abundance: NA; v_gene: TRBV2; j_gene: TRBJ1-5; CDR3aa: CASTEPGQGSNQPQHF; CDR3nt: TGTGCCAGCACCGAACCGGGACAGGGGAGCAATCAGCCCCAGCATTTT
d_gene: NA; abundance: NA; v_gene: TRBV7-9; j_gene: TRBJ2-2; CDR3aa: CASNPSTGELFF; CDR3nt: TGTGCCAGCAACCCGAGCACCGGGGAGCTGTTTTTT
d_gene: NA; abundance: NA; v_gene: TRBV10-2; j_gene: TRBJ1-5; CDR3aa: CASSGQTNQPQHF; CDR3nt: TGCGCCAGCAGTGGGCAAACCAATCAGCCCCAGCATTTT
d_gene: NA; abundance: NA; v_gene: TRBV3-1/TRBV3-2; j_gene: TRBJ1-2; CDR3aa: CASSQDPSPGPNYGYTF; CDR3nt: TGTGCCAGCAGCCAAGATCCCTCACCGGGTCCCAACTATGGCTACACCTTC
d_gene: NA; abundance: many; v_gene: TRBV25-1; j_gene: TRBJ2-2; CDR3aa: CASSLQGTRTGELFF; CDR3nt: TGTGCCAGCAGTCTGCAGGGTACGAGGACCGGGGAGCTGTTTTTT
d_gene: NA; abundance: NA; v_gene: TRBV11-3; j_gene: TRBJ2-2; CDR3aa: CASSATRLNTGELFF; CDR3nt: TGTGCCAGCAGCGCGACTAGATTGAACACCGGGGAGCTGTTTTTT
d_gene: NA; abundance: once; v_gene: TRBV4-1; j_gene: TRBJ2-7; CDR3aa: CASSQDLASNYEQYF; CDR3nt: TGCGCCAGCAGCCAAGATCTAGCTAGCAACTACGAGCAGTACTTC
d_gene: NA; abundance: once; v_gene: TRBV24-1; j_gene: TRBJ2-7; CDR3aa: CATSNSYEQYF; CDR3nt: TGTGCCACCAGTAACAGCTACGAGCAGTACTTC
d_gene: NA; abundance: NA; v_gene: TRBV28; j_gene: TRBJ1-6; CDR3aa: CASTLLWGVNSPLHF; CDR3nt: TGTGCCAGCACGCTACTGTGGGGGGTAAATTCACCCCTCCACTTT
d_gene: NA; abundance: NA; v_gene: TRBV21-1; j_gene: TRBJ1-4; CDR3aa: CASSKEGTGANEKLFF; CDR3nt: TGTGCCAGCAGCAAAGAAGGGACAGGGGCTAATGAAAAACTGTTTTTT
d_gene: TRBD2; abundance: once; v_gene: TRBV24-1; j_gene: TRBJ2-1; CDR3aa: CATSDGGLAALGEQFF; CDR3nt: TGTGCCACCAGTGACGGGGGACTAGCGGCCCTGGGAGAGCAGTTCTTC
d_gene: NA; abundance: NA; v_gene: TRBV19; j_gene: TRBJ2-4; CDR3aa: CASSPSAGVTKNIQYF; CDR3nt: TGTGCCAGCAGCCCTTCGGCAGGGGTAACCAAAAACATTCAGTACTTC
d_gene: NA; abundance: NA; v_gene: TRBV28; j_gene: TRBJ1-6; CDR3aa: CASSAPLGRAPLHF; CDR3nt: TGTGCCAGCAGTGCACCTCTTGGGCGGGCACCCCTCCACTTT
d_gene: TRBD1; abundance: NA; v_gene: TRBV5-6; j_gene: TRBJ1-3; CDR3aa: CASSITGQGNTIYF; CDR3nt: TGTGCCAGCAGCATTACGGGACAGGGAAACACCATATATTTT
d_gene: TRBD2; abundance: NA; v_gene: TRBV5-8; j_gene: TRBJ2-5; CDR3aa: CASSRGTSGGDWETQYF; CDR3nt: TGTGCCAGCAGCCGAGGGACTAGCGGGGGGGATTGGGAGACCCAGTACTTC
d_gene: TRBD1; abundance: NA; v_gene: TRBV15; j_gene: TRBJ2-1; CDR3aa: CATSRGGTVTNEQFF; CDR3nt: TGTGCCACCAGCAGAGGGGGGACAGTGACCAATGAGCAGTTCTTC
d_gene: NA; abundance: few; v_gene: TRBV9; j_gene: TRBJ1-3; CDR3aa: CASSVVGGSSGNTIYF; CDR3nt: TGTGCCAGCAGCGTCGTAGGCGGATCCTCTGGAAACACCATATATTTT
d_gene: NA; abundance: NA; v_gene: TRBV11-2; j_gene: TRBJ2-7; CDR3aa: CASSFDSQGTLFF; CDR3nt: TGTGCCAGCAGCTTCGACTCCCAGGGCACCCTTTTCTTC
d_gene: NA; abundance: NA; v_gene: TRBV5-1; j_gene: TRBJ2-1; CDR3aa: CASSLRRDEQFF; CDR3nt: TGCGCCAGCAGCTTGCGGAGAGATGAGCAGTTCTTC
d_gene: TRBD2; abundance: NA; v_gene: TRBV30; j_gene: TRBJ2-2; CDR3aa: CAWSGPAGTTNTGELFF; CDR3nt: TGTGCCTGGAGTGGACCAGCGGGGACGACGAACACCGGGGAGCTGTTTTTT
d_gene: TRBD1; abundance: once; v_gene: TRBV30; j_gene: TRBJ1-4; CDR3aa: CALNRDRVNEKLFF; CDR3nt: TGTGCCTTGAACCGGGACAGGGTTAATGAAAAACTGTTTTTT
d_gene: NA; abundance: NA; v_gene: TRBV28; j_gene: TRBJ1-5; CDR3aa: CASSSGLNLPQHF; CDR3nt: TGTGCCAGCAGTTCCGGGTTAAATCTGCCCCAGCATTTT
d_gene: NA; abundance: NA; v_gene: TRBV28; j_gene: TRBJ1-1; CDR3aa: CASSLRAPQGAFF; CDR3nt: TGTGCCAGCAGTTTAAGGGCCCCCCAGGGCGCTTTCTTT
d_gene: NA; abundance: NA; v_gene: TRBV12-5; j_gene: TRBJ1-1; CDR3aa: CASGTDLGNTEAFF; CDR3nt: TGTGCTAGTGGCACGGACTTGGGGAACACTGAAGCTTTCTTT
d_gene: TRBD2; abundance: NA; v_gene: TRBV6-2/TRBV6-3; j_gene: TRBJ2-7; CDR3aa: CASSYSSGGLYEQYF; CDR3nt: TGTGCCAGCAGTTACTCTAGCGGGGGCCTATACGAGCAGTACTTC
d_gene: NA; abundance: NA; v_gene: TRBV5-1; j_gene: TRBJ1-4; CDR3aa: CASSPNRADEKLFF; CDR3nt: TGCGCCAGCAGCCCAAACAGGGCGGATGAAAAACTGTTTTTT
d_gene: TRBD2; abundance: NA; v_gene: TRBV10-1; j_gene: TRBJ2-3; CDR3aa: CASSEGTSGTDTQYF; CDR3nt: TGCGCCAGCAGTGAAGGGACTAGCGGAACAGATACGCAGTATTTT
d_gene: NA; abundance: NA; v_gene: TRBV28; j_gene: TRBJ2-3; CDR3aa: CASSRTSFTDTQYF; CDR3nt: TGTGCCAGCAGTAGGACTTCCTTCACAGATACGCAGTATTTT
d_gene: NA; abundance: NA; v_gene: TRBV5-8; j_gene: TRBJ1-2; CDR3aa: CASSLDSQYYGYTF; CDR3nt: TGTGCCAGCAGCTTGGACAGTCAGTACTATGGCTACACCTTC
d_gene: TRBD1; abundance: NA; v_gene: TRBV13; j_gene: TRBJ2-2; CDR3aa: CASSLGGQENTGELFF; CDR3nt: TGTGCCAGCAGCCTCGGGGGACAGGAGAACACCGGGGAGCTGTTTTTT
d_gene: NA; abundance: NA; v_gene: TRBV19; j_gene: TRBJ2-4; CDR3aa: CASSRQGPKNIQYF; CDR3nt: TGTGCCAGTAGTCGCCAGGGGCCCAAAAACATTCAGTACTTC
d_gene: NA; abundance: NA; v_gene: TRBV3-1/TRBV3-2; j_gene: TRBJ1-3; CDR3aa: CASSPRDSGNTIYF; CDR3nt: TGTGCCAGCAGCCCGAGGGATTCTGGAAACACCATATATTTT
d_gene: NA; abundance: NA; v_gene: TRBV27; j_gene: TRBJ2-2; CDR3aa: CASSLGSGTGELFF; CDR3nt: TGTGCCAGCAGTTTAGGTAGCGGCACCGGGGAGCTGTTTTTT
d_gene: NA; abundance: NA; v_gene: TRBV9; j_gene: TRBJ2-2; CDR3aa: CASSVGGGATGELFF; CDR3nt: TGTGCCAGCAGCGTAGGTGGGGGGGCAACCGGGGAGCTGTTTTTT
d_gene: TRBD2; abundance: NA; v_gene: TRBV9; j_gene: TRBJ2-7; CDR3aa: CASSVGVAGVNEQYF; CDR3nt: TGTGCCAGCAGCGTAGGGGTAGCGGGAGTAAACGAGCAGTACTTC
d_gene: NA; abundance: NA; v_gene: TRBV7-9; j_gene: TRBJ1-1; CDR3aa: CASSLSASNTEAFF; CDR3nt: TGTGCCAGCAGCTTAAGCGCATCTAACACTGAAGCTTTCTTT
d_gene: TRBD1; abundance: NA; v_gene: TRBV19; j_gene: TRBJ1-1; CDR3aa: CASRSGTGMNTEAFF; CDR3nt: TGTGCCAGTAGATCCGGGACAGGGATGAACACTGAAGCTTTCTTT
d_gene: TRBD2; abundance: NA; v_gene: TRBV7-3; j_gene: TRBJ2-3; CDR3aa: CASSPSGGPNTQYF; CDR3nt: TGTGCCAGCAGCCCCAGCGGGGGTCCGAATACGCAGTATTTT
d_gene: TRBD1; abundance: few; v_gene: TRBV2; j_gene: TRBJ1-1; CDR3aa: CASSEEDRVNTEAFF; CDR3nt: TGTGCCAGCAGTGAAGAGGACAGGGTGAACACTGAAGCTTTCTTT